This T cell receptor (beta chain) was obtained from a study of T cells expressing NK-cell markers (dated by TCRdb to about 2020). For the study in its entirety: Under ten donors provided sorted CD3+CD56+NKG2C+, CD3+CD56+NKG2C- and CD3+CD56-NKG2C+ T-cell subsets, whose TCR beta-chain repertoires were profiled. Among the eight sequenced donors, seven were HCMV-seropositive and one was HCMV-seronegative. The eight sequenced donors were randomly selected healthy volunteers, three men and five women. Illumina HiSeq 2000/2500, MiSeq or NextSeq was used to sequence libraries as 2 x 150 bp reads. General findings and caveats noted by the study authors: Those dominant clonotypes were again the most abundant among CD3+CD56-NKG2C+ cells in a handful of donors, at roughly 28.3-60.1%. Whether the expanded NKG2C-expressing T cell clones were specific for HCMV antigens remained unclear. In several donors, the dominant CD3+CD56+NKG2C+ clonotypes were found to rank among the top 10 CD8+ clonotypes and to make up about 1.0-7.5% of CD8+ T cells.

HCMV serostatus was determined by detecting HCMV-specific IgG in serum with a commercial ELISA kit. Ficoll density gradient centrifugation was used to isolate peripheral blood mononuclear cells from blood. Via the germline V gene, CDR1 is SNHLY and CDR2 FYNNEI. The CDR3 spans 14 residues, from the cysteine through the phenylalanine. The DNA is not on file. Turning to this clonotype: Its antigen is still unknown.

Instrument used: Illumina HiSeq 2000. 5'RACE template switching, by which a universal primer site and unique molecular identifiers were added, was used to make TCR beta cDNA libraries. Priming for cDNA synthesis came from the TCR beta constant segment, and two successive PCR amplification steps followed. On the study's bioinformatics: Reads were demultiplexed and grouped by UMI with MIGEC, and clonotypes were assembled and quantified with MiTCR. To remove erroneous sequences, TCR cDNA sequences were retained only when supported by two or more reads. The tcR package was used for downstream repertoire analysis, with clonotypes matched between fractions based on CDR3 nucleotide sequence plus V segment. VDJmatch was used to annotate antigen specificity against VDJdb, with one amino acid substitution in CDR3 permitted. TCRdb reprocessed the reads and assigns one entry to each CDR3 protein sequence, leaving out DNA. The V and J calls reflect TCRdb's pipeline rather than the authors' work. The sample's records list 150,000 or so distinct CDR3 sequences. Jointly, the top ten make up less than 20% of the sample.

This sequence uses TRBV2 and TRBJ2-1; TCRdb names TRBD2, which stays unverified in the absence of DNA. This sequence was found in a woman aged 18-69 years in good health. The sequencing sample was made of blood T cells: a sorted CD56 or NKG2C T cell subset, CD4+ or CD8+ T cells, or bulk PBMC T cells (not recorded which). The CDR3 corresponds to CATAGTAFLNEQFF.